Listed below are T cell receptor beta chains from one sample, sequenced in a study of shared clonotypes between healthy human individuals. Clones were sequenced by immunoSEQ multiplex PCR, and TCRdb holds only the in-frame ones, with some missing. The sample has more than 2 million clones, roughly 94% seen once. Sequenced: naive CD4+ T cells sorted from blood. These receptors came from a man younger than 35 in good health. CDR3s include the opening cysteine and the closing phenylalanine or tryptophan. The D gene is left open where the match is weak. Clone sizes are given selectively: once, few, many, or a class where the clone is expanded.

j_gene: TRBJ1-3
v_gene: TRBV27
abundance: once
d_gene: TRBD1
len: 15
CDR3nt: TGTGCCAGCAGCAGGACAGGGGACTCTGGAAACACCATATATTTT
CDR3aa: CASSRTGDSGNTIYF

j_gene: TRBJ1-2
v_gene: TRBV11-2
abundance: .
d_gene: TRBD1
len: 14
CDR3nt: TGTGCCAGCAGCGCACAGACAGGGTATGAGGGCTACACCTTC
CDR3aa: CASSAQTGYEGYTF

j_gene: TRBJ2-7
v_gene: TRBV7-2
abundance: .
d_gene: TRBD2
len: 15
CDR3nt: TGTGCCAGCAGCTTAATTCCTAGCGGGGACTACGAGCAGTACTTC
CDR3aa: CASSLIPSGDYEQYF

j_gene: TRBJ1-6
v_gene: TRBV2
abundance: .
d_gene: .
len: 16
CDR3nt: TGTGCCAGCAGCCTCGGACAGCCAGGCGGTAATTCACCCCTCCACTTT
CDR3aa: CASSLGQPGGNSPLHF

j_gene: TRBJ2-2
v_gene: TRBV5-1
abundance: .
d_gene: .
len: 12
CDR3nt: TGCGCCAGCAGCTTGGGGCCCGGGGAGCTGTTTTTT
CDR3aa: CASSLGPGELFF

j_gene: TRBJ2-4
v_gene: TRBV5-1
abundance: .
d_gene: .
len: 15
CDR3nt: TGCGCCAGCAGCTTGGATGCAGGGACCAAAAACATTCAGTACTTC
CDR3aa: CASSLDAGTKNIQYF

j_gene: TRBJ1-6
v_gene: TRBV5-6
abundance: .
d_gene: .
len: 15
CDR3nt: TGTGCCAGCAGCTTGGCCCAGGGGAATAATTCACCCCTCCACTTT
CDR3aa: CASSLAQGNNSPLHF

j_gene: TRBJ2-1
v_gene: TRBV7-9
abundance: .
d_gene: .
len: 14
CDR3nt: TGTGCCAGCATAATCGGGAAATCAAGCAATGAGCAGTTCTTC
CDR3aa: CASIIGKSSNEQFF

j_gene: TRBJ2-7
v_gene: TRBV7-8
abundance: .
d_gene: TRBD2
len: 16
CDR3nt: TGTGCCAGCAGCGCAAGACTAGCGGGACTCTCCTACGAGCAGTACTTC
CDR3aa: CASSARLAGLSYEQYF

j_gene: TRBJ1-2
v_gene: TRBV28
abundance: .
d_gene: TRBD1
len: 13
CDR3nt: TGTGCCAGCAGTTTTGACAGGGCTGCCGGCTACACCTTC
CDR3aa: CASSFDRAAGYTF